Below, 29 T cell receptor beta chains from the same sample are listed, as sequenced in a study of blood T cell repertoires in COVID-19. Some clones are missing from TCRdb's copy, which holds only in-frame ones; the method was immunoSEQ multiplex PCR. The table has more than 150,000 clones, roughly 92% seen once. The specimen sequenced was peripheral blood. The receptors originated from a man aged 25 to 40 with COVID-19, enrolled during active disease.

V and J are TRBV19 and TRBJ1-3; 10 nucleotides line up with TRBD1. The length of the CDR3 is 17 residues. Germline V gives CDR1 LNHDA, CDR2 SQIVND (reference sequence). J lost 3 bases, V lost 4 bases, and 9 bases had no gene match. CDR3 coding DNA: TGTGCCAGTAGTACACAAGACAGGGGGCGTCGTGGAAACACCATATATTTT. Its protein is CASSTQDRGRRGNTIYF.

The chain uses TRBV3-1 (or the pseudogene TRBV3-2) and TRBJ1-1; weak D call: TRBD1 (6 bases). Germline V lookup: CDR1 LGHDT, CDR2 YNNKEL (reference sequence). V was clipped by 0 bases and J by 7 bases, with 9 bases between them. CDR3 length equals 13 residues. CDR3 DNA sequence: TGTGCCAGCAGCCAAGATGAGGGGGATGAAGCTTTCTTT. Protein: CASSQDEGDEAFF.

J is TRBJ1-2 and V is TRBV9, with 7 positions matching TRBD1. CDR1 SGDLS and CDR2 YYNGEE come from the germline V gene. V lost 4 bases to trimming and J lost 2 bases; unmatched junction nucleotides: 23. The CDR3 sequence is 20 residues long. For the CDR3, the DNA is TGTGCCAGCAGCTCCGGGACAGACACCGCTAAACTACTGAAAAACTATGGCTACACCTTC. It specifies CASSSGTDTAKLLKNYGYTF.

This chain connects TRBV4-1 to TRBJ2-7; no definite D call. Trimming took off 0 bases at V and 3 bases at J, with 9 bases between the two ends. The CDR3 has 14 amino acids. The germline CDR1 and CDR2 sequences are MGHRA and YSYEKL. As DNA, the CDR3 is TGCGCCAGCAGCCAAGAGGCGGCTAGCTACGAGCAGTACTTC. This encodes CASSQEAASYEQYF.

The chain couples TRBV11-2 to TRBJ2-4; D perhaps matches TRBD2 (5 bases). V lost 5 bases and J 1 base, leaving 9 bases between the germline ends. Germline lookup yields CDR1 SGHAT and CDR2 FQNNGV. This CDR3 contains 14 residues. CDR3 region: CASSAPGAKNIQYF. CDR3 in DNA: TGTGCCAGCAGCGCCCCGGGGGCCAAAAACATTCAGTACTTC.

This chain joins TRBV5-6 and TRBJ1-1, with 11 bases lining up with TRBD1. V lost 6 bases and J lost 4; bases outside the gene matches: 8. Per germline, CDR1 SGHDT and CDR2 YYEEEE. This CDR3 is built from 15 residues. The CDR3 nucleotides are TGTGCCAGCATCACGAGGGACAGGGGGGGCACTGAAGCTTTCTTT. Its translation is CASITRDRGGTEAFF.

V gene TRBV5-6 combines with J gene TRBJ1-1; a possible D gene is TRBD1 (5 bases). The CDR3 extends over 15 amino acids. Trimming stripped 4 bases from V and 1 base from J, with 14 bases between. CDR1 and CDR2 from the germline V gene are SGHDT and YYEEEE. The CDR3 region is CASSLGRQGNTEAFF. CDR3 bases: TGTGCCAGCAGCCTCGGGAGGCAGGGGAACACTGAAGCTTTCTTT.

V is TRBV19 and J is TRBJ1-5; perhaps TRBD1 as D (6 bases). The V gene's germline CDR1 is LNHDA and CDR2 SQIVND (reference sequence). V was pared by 4 bases and J by 5 bases, with 12 bases between. The CDR3 consists of 14 residues. The DNA of the CDR3 is TGTGCCAGTAGTAAACAGGGTGGTGATCAGCCCCAGCATTTT. Translating it yields CASSKQGGDQPQHF. Variable domain in full (rest from reference TRBV19 and TRBJ1-5): DGGITQSPKYLFRKEGQNVTLSCEQNLNHDAMYWYRQDPGQGLRLIYYSQIVNDFQKGDIAEGYSVSREKKESFPLTVTSAQKNPTAFYLCASSKQGGDQPQHFGDGTRLSIL.

This sequence joins TRBV5-1 and TRBJ1-1, with TRBD1 matching 7 bases. Germline CDR1 reads SGHRS; CDR2 reads YFSETQ. The V segment lost 3 bases and the J segment 0 bases; nucleotides outside the gene matches: 5. This CDR3 comprises 15 residues. The CDR3 protein is CASSWGQSMNTEAFF. CDR3 bases: TGCGCCAGCAGCTGGGGACAGTCCATGAACACTGAAGCTTTCTTT. The variable domain in full, completed from reference TRBV5-1 and TRBJ1-1, reads KAGVTQTPRYLIKTRGQQVTLSCSPISGHRSVSWYQQTPGQGLQFLFEYFSETQRNKGNFPGRFSGRQFSNSRSEMNVSTLELGDSALYLCASSWGQSMNTEAFFGQGTRLTVV.

CDR3 loop: CASSPLGVETQYF. In DNA form, the CDR3 reads TGTGCCAGCAGCCCCCTAGGGGTAGAGACCCAGTACTTC. The chain combines TRBV3-1 (or the pseudogene TRBV3-2) with TRBJ2-5; maybe TRBD1 (5 bases). The V and J ends lost 4 bases and 4 bases respectively, with 10 bases between them. Germline V gene lookup returns CDR1 LGHDT and CDR2 YNNKEL (reference sequence). This CDR3 is built from 13 residues.

This rearrangement joins TRBV27 to TRBJ2-5; 10 positions agree with TRBD2. CDR3 length: 15 residues. Germline values: CDR1 MNHEY, CDR2 SMNVEV (reference sequence). V was pared by 4 bases and J by 2 bases, with 4 bases of the junction left unmatched. The CDR3 DNA reads TGTGCCAGCAGTTGGTCTAGCGGGGGACAAGAGACCCAGTACTTC. As protein: CASSWSSGGQETQYF.

This rearrangement joins TRBV2 to TRBJ1-1; 9 nucleotides line up with TRBD1. Germline trimming cut 6 bases from V and 1 base from J; bases unmatched to any gene: 6. The germline gives CDR1 SNHLY, CDR2 FYNNEI. The length of the CDR3 is 15 residues. CDR3 residues: CASRRTGDPNTEAFF. For the CDR3, the DNA is TGTGCCAGCAGACGGACAGGGGACCCGAACACTGAAGCTTTCTTT.

The chain uses TRBV5-1 and TRBJ2-5; possibly TRBD1 for D (7 bases). Germline V lookup: CDR1 SGHRS, CDR2 YFSETQ. The V end was cut by 2 bases, the J end by 1 base, with 9 bases between. CDR3 size: 14 residues. The CDR3 bases are TGCGCCAGCAGCTTCCAGGGGGGCCAAGAGACCCAGTACTTC. Its translation: CASSFQGGQETQYF.

The chain combines TRBV7-6 with TRBJ2-2; D perhaps matches TRBD1 (6 bases). Trimming removed 1 base at V and 4 bases at J, with 13 bases between. Germline V CDR1 and CDR2: SGHVS, FNYEAQ. This CDR3 has 16 residues. DNA for the CDR3: TGTGCCAGCAGCTTAGGCAGGGGCGCCCGCACCGGGGAGCTGTTTTTT. This gives the protein CASSLGRGARTGELFF.

The chain joins TRBV7-9 to TRBJ1-1; 9 nucleotides agree with TRBD1. From germline, CDR1 is SEHNR and CDR2 FQNEAQ (reference sequence). J was trimmed by 6 bases and V by 4 bases; bases with no gene match: 9. This CDR3 is 15 amino acids long. CDR3 nucleotide sequence: TGTGCCAGCAGCTCGAGATGGGACAGGGCACCTGAAGCTTTCTTT. Translating it yields CASSSRWDRAPEAFF.

V usage is TRBV2 and J usage is TRBJ1-1, with D possibly TRBD1 on 6 matching bases. This CDR3 spans 13 amino acids. Germline V gene data show CDR1 as SNHLY and CDR2 as FYNNEI. The V gene lost 5 bases and the J gene lost 5 bases, with 12 bases spanning the gap. The CDR3, as DNA: TGTGCCAGCAGTACAGGGTTGGCGACTGAAGCTTTCTTT. This encodes CASSTGLATEAFF.

This chain links TRBV28 with TRBJ1-5, with 10 nucleotides matching TRBD1. Germline V CDR1 and CDR2: MDHEN, SYDVKM. CDR3 length: 17 amino acids. J lost 4 bases, V lost 6 bases, and 12 bases had no gene match. The CDR3 region has the DNA TGTGCCAGCAGGGAATGGGACAGGGGAGGGCTAAATCAGCCCCAGCATTTT. Translated, it gives CASREWDRGGLNQPQHF.

V usage is TRBV5-1 and J usage is TRBJ1-3; no reliable D call. Germline CDR1 and CDR2: SGHRS and YFSETQ. This CDR3 comprises 17 residues. The V gene lost 0 bases and the J gene lost 2 bases, with 15 bases spanning the gap. DNA of the CDR3: TGCGCCAGCAGCTTGGGCCGGCACCTAAGCGCTGGAAACACCATATATTTT. It encodes CASSLGRHLSAGNTIYF. Supplemented by reference TRBV5-1 and TRBJ1-3, the full variable domain reads KAGVTQTPRYLIKTRGQQVTLSCSPISGHRSVSWYQQTPGQGLQFLFEYFSETQRNKGNFPGRFSGRQFSNSRSEMNVSTLELGDSALYLCASSLGRHLSAGNTIYFGEGSWLTVV.

The V call is TRBV5-1, the J call TRBJ1-4; D may be TRBD1 (6 bases). The CDR3 is 15 residues long. CDR1 and CDR2 from the germline V gene are SGHRS and YFSETQ. Trimming removed 3 bases at V and 6 bases at J, with 15 bases between. The CDR3 region is CASSSAGDKDEKLFF. CDR3 nucleotides: TGCGCCAGCAGCTCCGCGGGGGACAAAGATGAAAAACTGTTTTTT.

V usage is TRBV24-1 and J usage is TRBJ2-1, with 11 bases fitting TRBD2. With 5 bases clipped from V and 4 bases from J, the junction kept 6 bases outside the gene matches. CDR3 length equals 16 residues. The germline V gene has CDR1 KGHDR and CDR2 SFDVKD. The CDR3 bases are TGTGCCACCAGTGCGGCCGGGACTAGCGGTTACAATGAGCAGTTCTTC. Protein product: CATSAAGTSGYNEQFF.

The V call is TRBV11-2, the J call TRBJ2-3; the match to TRBD1 covers 8 bases. The CDR3 runs to 18 residues. Germline trimming cut 4 bases from V and 6 bases from J; bases unmatched to any gene: 18. CDR1 and CDR2 (germline): SGHAT, FQNNGV. CDR3 sequence (DNA): TGTGCCAGCAGCTCAGAGGCAGTCAGGGGGCCCCTTTTGGATACGCAGTATTTT. Translating gives CASSSEAVRGPLLDTQYF.

J is TRBJ2-3 and V is TRBV19; 9 bases are shared with TRBD1. Germline trimming cut 7 bases from V and 5 bases from J; bases unmatched to any gene: 13. The CDR3 contains 16 residues. Germline V CDR1 and CDR2: LNHDA, SQIVND (reference sequence). This chain's CDR3 is CASTSTHRGQGDTQYF. The CDR3 DNA reads TGTGCCAGTACCTCTACCCACAGGGGGCAGGGAGATACGCAGTATTTT.

The chain is built from TRBV6-1 and TRBJ2-2, with a tentative D call TRBD1 (6 bases). Germline V gene lookup returns CDR1 MNHNS and CDR2 SASEGT. With 1 base removed from V and 1 base from J, the gap between germline ends came to 16 bases. This CDR3 comprises 18 residues. The CDR3: CASSEGNYDRRNTGELFF. CDR3 coding DNA: TGTGCCAGCAGTGAAGGGAATTACGACAGGAGGAACACCGGGGAGCTGTTTTTT.

The chain links TRBV4-2 to TRBJ1-2; possible D gene TRBD1, 5 bases. CDR1 is LGHNA, CDR2 YNFKEQ, per germline. The CDR3 is made up of 17 amino acids. With 0 bases removed from V and 5 bases from J, the gap between germline ends came to 19 bases. CDR3: CASSQEPTGVGEYGYTF. CDR3 DNA sequence: TGTGCCAGCAGCCAAGAGCCAACGGGGGTAGGGGAGTATGGCTACACCTTC.

The CDR3 DNA sequence: TGTGCCAGTAGTAACCAGCGGGGGTCACCCTACAATGAGCAGTTCTTC. Protein sequence: CASSNQRGSPYNEQFF. V and J are TRBV19 and TRBJ2-1; 8 positions agree with TRBD2. Germline CDR1 LNHDA, CDR2 SQIVND (reference sequence). With 4 bases clipped from V and 2 bases from J, the junction kept 7 bases outside the gene matches. The CDR3 sequence is 16 residues long.

This chain links TRBV27 with TRBJ2-2; D possibly corresponds to TRBD1 (8 bases). Trimming left V 6 bases short and J 5 bases short, with 13 bases between. Germline V gene data show CDR1 as MNHEY and CDR2 as SMNVEV (reference sequence). The CDR3 extends over 14 amino acids. CDR3 DNA sequence: TGTGCCAGCAGACAACAGGGGGGGACCGGGGAGCTGTTTTTT. Amino acid sequence: CASRQQGGTGELFF.

This sequence joins TRBV28 and TRBJ2-7, with a possible D match to TRBD2 (5 bases). The CDR3 consists of 13 residues. Trimming took 10 bases from V and 3 from J, leaving 16 bases between them. Germline CDR1 and CDR2: MDHEN and SYDVKM. Here the CDR3 reads CAITREQSYEQYF. The CDR3 nucleotides are TGTGCCATTACTAGGGAGCAGAGCTACGAGCAGTACTTC.

The chain is built from TRBV15 and TRBJ2-4; TRBD1 aligns across 8 bases. The germline V gene has CDR1 LNHNV and CDR2 YYDKDF (reference sequence). Losses at the gene ends were 0 bases for V and 8 bases for J; bases not matched to a gene: 9. The CDR3 spans 16 residues. CDR3 in amino acids: CATSRDRATRGHIQYF. CDR3 in DNA: TGTGCCACCAGCAGAGATAGGGCGACCAGGGGGCACATTCAGTACTTC. Drawing the rest from reference TRBV15 and TRBJ2-4, the complete variable domain is DAMVIQNPRYQVTQFGKPVTLSCSQTLNHNVMYWYQQKSSQAPKLLFHYYDKDFNNEADTPDNFQSRRPNTSFCFLDIRSPGLGDTAMYLCATSRDRATRGHIQYFGAGTRLSVL.

This chain links TRBV5-1 with TRBJ2-1; 13 positions match TRBD2. The CDR3 length is 15 residues. The germline V gene encodes CDR1 SGHRS and CDR2 YFSETQ. The J segment lost 4 bases and the V segment lost 3 bases, leaving 1 base of the junction unmatched. CDR3 DNA: TGCGCCAGCAGCTGGACTAGCGGGGGATACAATGAGCAGTTCTTC. This translates into CASSWTSGGYNEQFF.